This record covers a single TCR beta chain. In the original workflow: By means of reference gene primer amplification, nucleated cell counts were estimated. Libraries were prepared by immunoSEQ multiplex PCR; TCRdb keeps only in-frame clonotypes and omits some of them. V and J calls and clone size come straight from that table; D and trimming were deduced from the DNA. The sample lists fewer than 450,000 clones, roughly 90% occurring once. These data come from a study of blood T cell repertoires in COVID-19. About the study: Researchers got acute and convalescent COVID-19 samples from the United States, Italy and Spain. T cells, B-cell-depleted T cells, or PBMCs provided the cDNA or gDNA that served as material.

The CDR3 is 13 amino acids. The trim removed 4 bases at V and 2 bases at J, leaving 2 bases unmatched. Germline loops: CDR1 GTSNPN, CDR2 SVGIG (reference sequence). Participants reported their clinical history, and cohort assignment relied on those reports. Material for sequencing was PBMCs or T cells enriched from blood (not recorded which). The V gene is TRBV30, the J gene TRBJ1-3; 7 nucleotides line up with TRBD1. This clonotype was sampled from a woman aged 25 to 39 who had recovered from COVID-19. CDR3 nucleotide sequence: TGTGCCTGGACTCAGGGGGCTGGAAACACCATATATTTT. This sequence encodes CAWTQGAGNTIYF. The entire variable domain, with the rest obtained from reference TRBV30 and TRBJ1-3, is as follows: SQTIHQWPATLVQPVGSPLSLECTVEGTSNPNLYWYRQAAGRGLQLLFYSVGIGQISSEVPQNLSASRPQDRQFILSSKKLLLSDSGFYLCAWTQGAGNTIYFGEGSWLTVV.